This record covers a single T cell receptor beta chain. The clone's antigen remains unknown. Per-base quality was not reported, and no clone a single base away is much larger than it. The trial excluded patients who had a history of autoimmune disease or were on systemic immunosuppression. Peripheral blood for TCR sequencing was collected from all dose cohorts at baseline, on cycle 4 day 1, and on cycle 7 day 1. Samples came from an open-label, multicenter, first-in-human phase I dose-escalation trial of ivuxolimab. The trial enrolled adults with locally advanced or metastatic head and neck squamous cell, hepatocellular, melanoma or renal cell carcinoma. Before TCR sequencing, CD4+ T cells and CD8+ T cells were sorted from peripheral blood as separate populations. The data were obtained in a study of OX40 agonist ivuxolimab in advanced cancers. For context, the study as a whole: Ivuxolimab was a fully human IgG2 agonistic monoclonal antibody targeting the costimulatory receptor OX40 (CD134). The monotherapy dose-escalation portion (N = 52 patients) of the phase I ivuxolimab trial is reported in the paper. Of the approximately 50 dose-escalation patients, hepatocellular carcinoma was present in about 20, melanoma in around 15, renal cell carcinoma in 9 and head and neck cancer in 9. Peripheral TCRbeta sequencing was intended to test whether TCR sequence diversity was altered and clonal T-cell expansion was caused by ivuxolimab. Partial responses were achieved by three dose-escalation patients, of whom one had hepatocellular carcinoma and two had cutaneous melanoma. Patients were allowed to have had prior anti-PD-1, anti-PD-L1 or anti-CTLA-4 therapy, and 30% to 40% of the dose-escalation patients had been treated with checkpoint inhibitors. Intravenous ivuxolimab was administered to patients every 2 weeks at six dose levels: 0.01, 0.1, 0.3, 1.5, 3 and 10 mg/kg. A male proportion of roughly 80% and a mean age of approximately 55 years, ranging from 23 to 79, were recorded for the dose-escalation cohort.

Broader findings and caveats from the paper: Antigen specificity was not determined for the clonally expanded peripheral T cells. Low levels of normalized T-cell clonal expansion were also seen in some patients who did not respond. At doses of 0.1 to 3.0 mg/kg, clonal expansion of both CD4+ and CD8+ blood T cells was observed from baseline to week 6. In the 0.1-3.0 mg/kg groups, partial responders had among the lowest normalized peripheral clonal expansion, particularly in CD8+ T cells. After ivuxolimab, expanded clones were on average more numerous among CD8+ T cells than among CD4+ T cells.

To sequence the TCRbeta CDR3 region, genomic DNA was isolated from the sorted cells. The immunoSEQ Assay was used for sequencing of TCRbeta CDR3 regions. Not all clones reach the TCRdb copy of this immuneACCESS table, which keeps in-frame sequences only. Checked studies attribute under half of the gap to unresolved V genes and leave the rest unexplained. Recorded for this sample are fewer than 80,000 clones; under 90% of them occurred a single time. The top ten hold 5.5% to 7% of the sample. The cysteine opens and the phenylalanine closes a CDR3 of 13 amino acids. The CDR3 DNA has 39 bases and is translated from base 1. V was cut back by 2 bases and J by 2 bases, leaving a gap of 10 bases between them. CDR1 and CDR2 (SQVTM, ANQGSEA) derive from the germline V gene.

Rearrangement joined TRBV29-1 to TRBJ2-7; a tentative D match to TRBD1 spans 5 bases. This sample comprised CD4+ or CD8+ T cells sorted from blood, obtained in a trial of the OX40 agonist ivuxolimab. The sequence came from an adult with an advanced solid tumor such as melanoma, head and neck, liver or kidney cancer. The DNA sequence follows: TGCAGCGTTGAACCCCAGGGTGCCTACGAGCAGTACTTC. Its protein is CSVEPQGAYEQYF.